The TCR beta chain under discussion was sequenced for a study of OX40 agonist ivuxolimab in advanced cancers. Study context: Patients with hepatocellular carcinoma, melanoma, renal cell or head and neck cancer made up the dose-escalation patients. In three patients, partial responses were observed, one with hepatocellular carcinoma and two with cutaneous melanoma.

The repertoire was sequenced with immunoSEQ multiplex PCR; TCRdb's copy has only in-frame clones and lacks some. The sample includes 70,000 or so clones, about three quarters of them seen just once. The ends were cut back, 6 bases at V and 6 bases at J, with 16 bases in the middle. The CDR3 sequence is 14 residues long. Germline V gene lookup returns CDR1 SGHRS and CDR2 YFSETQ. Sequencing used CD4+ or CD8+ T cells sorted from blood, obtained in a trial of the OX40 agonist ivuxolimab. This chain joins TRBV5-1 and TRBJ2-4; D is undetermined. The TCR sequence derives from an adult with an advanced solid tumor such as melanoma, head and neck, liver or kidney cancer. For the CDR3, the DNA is TGCGCCAGCACGACCGGGTCCCCCGGAAACATTCAGTACTTC. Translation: CASTTGSPGNIQYF.